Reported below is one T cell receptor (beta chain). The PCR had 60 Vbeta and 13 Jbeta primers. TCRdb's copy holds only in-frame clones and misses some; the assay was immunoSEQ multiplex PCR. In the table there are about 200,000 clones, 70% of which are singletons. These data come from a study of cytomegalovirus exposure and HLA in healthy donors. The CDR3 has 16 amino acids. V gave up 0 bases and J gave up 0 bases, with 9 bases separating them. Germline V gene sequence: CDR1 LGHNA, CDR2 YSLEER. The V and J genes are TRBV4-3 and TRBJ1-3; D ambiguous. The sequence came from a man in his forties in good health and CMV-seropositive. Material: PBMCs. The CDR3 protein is CASSQDGGDSGNTIYF. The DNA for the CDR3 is TGCGCCAGCAGCCAAGATGGAGGAGACTCTGGAAACACCATATATTTT.